This entry lists 17 T cell receptor beta chains sequenced from one sample in a study of OX40 agonist ivuxolimab in advanced cancers. Repertoires were generated with immunoSEQ multiplex PCR, while TCRdb's copy carries only in-frame clones and drops some. The sample lists roughly 60,000 clones; roughly nine tenths were seen once. The material sequenced was CD4+ or CD8+ T cells sorted from blood, taken in a trial of the OX40 agonist ivuxolimab. The source of these receptors is an adult with an advanced solid tumor such as melanoma, head and neck, liver or kidney cancer.

The gene calls are TRBV5-1 and TRBJ2-2; D is undetermined. Between the trimmed V and J ends, which lost 1 base and 4 bases, there was a span of 14 bases. The CDR3 consists of 16 residues. Germline CDR1 is SGHRS and CDR2 is YFSETQ. Here the CDR3 reads CASSLRETGGTGELFF. CDR3 coding DNA: TGCGCCAGCAGCTTGAGAGAAACCGGTGGCACCGGGGAGCTGTTTTTT.

Here the CDR3 reads CASSLGVYSYEQYF. CDR3 bases: TGTGCCAGCAGCTTAGGCGTCTACAGCTACGAGCAGTACTTC. This chain uses TRBV7-2 with TRBJ2-7; the D is unclear. The CDR3 spans 14 residues. The germline V gene has CDR1 SGHTA and CDR2 FQGNSA. The germline V and J ends were trimmed by 1 base and 3 bases, with 10 bases remaining between them.

This chain joins TRBV2 and TRBJ2-3; 7 bases fit TRBD1. J was trimmed by 8 bases and V by 5 bases; bases with no gene match: 4. This CDR3 contains 12 residues. Per the germline V gene, CDR1 is SNHLY and CDR2 is FYNNEI. The CDR3 sequence: CASSRDRGTQYF. DNA for the CDR3: TGTGCCAGCAGTAGGGACAGAGGTACGCAGTATTTT.

This chain links TRBV7-2 with TRBJ1-2; D is uncertain. This CDR3 spans 13 amino acids. CDR1 and CDR2 (germline): SGHTA, FQGNSA. V shed 5 bases and J shed 4 bases, with 11 bases lying between them. The CDR3 reads CASSALWRYGYTF. Here the CDR3 DNA reads TGTGCCAGCAGCGCCCTATGGCGCTATGGCTACACCTTC.

The J gene is TRBJ2-7, the V gene TRBV7-2, with TRBD1 identical over 7 bases. Germline-derived CDR1 and CDR2 are SGHTA and FQGNSA. This CDR3 spans 13 amino acids. Losses at the gene ends were 5 bases for V and 3 bases for J; bases not matched to a gene: 4. CDR3 coding DNA: TGTGCCAGCAGCCGGGACAGCTACTACGAGCAGTACTTC. Protein sequence: CASSRDSYYEQYF.

The genes are TRBV7-8 and TRBJ2-7, with 10 bases aligning to TRBD1. Per the germline V gene, CDR1 is SGHVS and CDR2 is FQNEAQ. The V segment lost 3 bases and the J segment 2 bases; nucleotides outside the gene matches: 4. CDR3 length: 15 residues. The CDR3 region is CASSFAGTGAYEQYF. The CDR3, as DNA: TGTGCCAGCAGCTTCGCCGGGACAGGGGCCTACGAGCAGTACTTC.

The V call is TRBV6-1, the J call TRBJ1-2, with D tentatively TRBD1 (6 bases). Between the trimmed V and J ends, which lost 3 bases and 4 bases, there was a span of 18 bases. Per germline, CDR1 MNHNS and CDR2 SASEGT. The CDR3 has 16 amino acids. CDR3 sequence (DNA): TGTGCCAGCAGTGAGGGGGGCGGCAGGTTGGCCTATGGCTACACCTTC. This sequence encodes CASSEGGGRLAYGYTF.

The chain has TRBV4-3 and TRBJ2-3, with D perhaps matching TRBD2 (5 bases). Germline V lookup: CDR1 LGHNA, CDR2 YSLEER. Trimming shortened V by 3 bases and J by 5 bases, and 12 bases separated the two germline ends. The CDR3 extends over 14 amino acids. The CDR3 DNA sequence: TGCGCCAGCAGCCAGGACGGGGTGGGAGATACGCAGTATTTT. Its protein is CASSQDGVGDTQYF.

The genes are TRBV30 and TRBJ1-2; possible D gene TRBD1, 5 bases. CDR3 length: 11 residues. The germline gives CDR1 GTSNPN, CDR2 SVGIG (reference sequence). The V end was cut by 3 bases, the J end by 8 bases, with 10 bases between. The CDR3 region is CAWSPGRGYTF. As DNA, the CDR3 is TGTGCCTGGAGCCCGGGACGAGGCTACACCTTC. Looking up the rest from reference TRBV30 and TRBJ1-2 gives the full variable domain: SQTIHQWPATLVQPVGSPLSLECTVEGTSNPNLYWYRQAAGRGLQLLFYSVGIGQISSEVPQNLSASRPQDRQFILSSKKLLLSDSGFYLCAWSPGRGYTFGSGTRLTVV.

This clone was recorded once. The chain uses TRBV5-4 and TRBJ2-5, with 8 bases fitting TRBD1. The CDR3 runs 13 residues. Germline V gives CDR1 SGHNT, CDR2 YYREEE (reference sequence). With V trimmed by 3 bases and J by 3 bases, 1 base remained unmatched. CDR3 in amino acids: CASSSDREETQYF. CDR3 sequence (DNA): TGTGCCAGCAGCTCGGACAGGGAAGAGACCCAGTACTTC.

The gene calls are TRBV6-1 and TRBJ2-7; D unresolved. The CDR3 is made up of 14 amino acids. V was cut by 3 bases and J by 2 bases, with 11 bases left in between. Looked up from germline, CDR1 is MNHNS and CDR2 is SASEGT. The CDR3 loop is CASSEVAPTYEQYF. CDR3 bases: TGTGCCAGCAGTGAGGTAGCACCAACCTACGAGCAGTACTTC.

The chain is built from TRBV5-8 and TRBJ2-5; the match to TRBD2 covers 11 bases. Germline CDR1 reads SGHTS; CDR2 reads YDEGEE. This CDR3 has 18 residues. The junction had 11 bases not matched to a gene; V was cut back by 3 bases and J by 1 base. CDR3 sequence (DNA): TGTGCCAGCAGCTACCGTTTAGCGGGAGGGCCGGGCCAAGAGACCCAGTACTTC. Residues: CASSYRLAGGPGQETQYF.

CDR3 amino acids: CASRPLAGNTDTQYF. The DNA of the CDR3 is TGTGCCAGCAGACCCCTAGCGGGGAACACAGATACGCAGTATTTT. The rearrangement links TRBV6-4 to TRBJ2-3, with TRBD2 identical over 9 bases. J lost 2 bases, V lost 6 bases, and 6 bases had no gene match. The CDR3 runs to 15 residues. Germline-derived CDR1 and CDR2 are MRHNA and SNTAGT.

The chain links TRBV7-2 to TRBJ2-2, with D unclear. Trimming removed 1 base from V and 0 bases from J, with 6 bases in between. This CDR3 contains 15 residues. Per germline, CDR1 SGHTA and CDR2 FQGNSA. The CDR3 region is CASSLGLTNTGELFF. The CDR3 DNA sequence: TGTGCCAGCAGCTTAGGTCTGACGAACACCGGGGAGCTGTTTTTT.

The chain employs TRBV19 and TRBJ2-7, with 9 bases fitting TRBD1. The V and J ends lost 7 bases and 5 bases, in that order; junction bases with no gene match: 6. Germline V gives CDR1 LNHDA, CDR2 SQIVND (reference sequence). This CDR3 comprises 13 residues. CDR3 amino acids: CASTTGGNHEQYF. Written as DNA, the CDR3 is TGTGCCAGTACTACAGGGGGCAACCACGAGCAGTACTTC. Supplemented by reference TRBV19 and TRBJ2-7, the full variable domain reads DGGITQSPKYLFRKEGQNVTLSCEQNLNHDAMYWYRQDPGQGLRLIYYSQIVNDFQKGDIAEGYSVSREKKESFPLTVTSAQKNPTAFYLCASTTGGNHEQYFGPGTRLTVT.

This clone was seen only a few times. The gene calls are TRBV30 and TRBJ1-5, with 8 positions matching TRBD1. With 1 base clipped from V and 3 bases from J, the junction kept 5 bases outside the gene matches. The CDR3 contains 15 residues. Germline CDR1 reads GTSNPN; CDR2 reads SVGIG (reference sequence). Written as DNA, the CDR3 is TGTGCCTGGAGTGCTGGACAGGGCCTCAATCAGCCCCAGCATTTT. Residues: CAWSAGQGLNQPQHF.

This rearrangement joins TRBV4-3 to TRBJ2-7; D tentatively reads TRBD1 or TRBD2 (6 bases each). The CDR3 spans 17 residues. V gave up 0 bases and J gave up 0 bases, with 15 bases separating them. The germline V gene has CDR1 LGHNA and CDR2 YSLEER. The CDR3 sequence: CASSQERGPFGSYEQYF. The CDR3 DNA is TGCGCCAGCAGCCAAGAACGGGGGCCCTTCGGCTCCTACGAGCAGTACTTC.